These 25 T cell receptor beta chains came from one sample sequenced in a study of identical twins. TCRdb used MiXCR to reprocess the 5' RACE reads, holding one entry per CDR3 protein. This table holds around 530,000 distinct CDR3 sequences, roughly 15% found once. These data also featured in a second study, about yellow fever vaccine responses in identical twins.

The specimen sequenced was CD4+ T cells sorted from blood. These receptor sequences come from a woman aged 18-29 years in good health.

In its sample, this clonotype was seen a few times. The chain employs TRBV10-3 and TRBJ2-1; the match to TRBD2 covers 8 bases. V was clipped by 7 bases and J by 10 bases; unmatched bases: 9. This CDR3 has 13 amino acids. Germline V CDR1 and CDR2: ENHRY, SYGVKD. CDR3 DNA sequence: TGTGCCATCAAGAGGGGGAGCGGGAGCGAGCAGTTCTTC. This codes for CAIKRGSGSEQFF.

V is TRBV20-1 and J is TRBJ2-1; no firm D call. Germline V gives CDR1 DFQATT, CDR2 SNEGSKA (reference sequence). V lost 6 bases and J 0 bases, leaving 12 bases between the germline ends. This CDR3 comprises 14 residues. CDR3 nucleotides: TGCAGTGCCCCCCCGGCGAGCTCCTACAATGAGCAGTTCTTC. Its protein is CSAPPASSYNEQFF.

This clonotype was observed a few times. V gene TRBV11-3 combines with J gene TRBJ2-5, with 7 positions matching TRBD1. V trimming: 1 base; J trimming: 3 bases; junction bases outside the gene matches: 11. Germline V lookup: CDR1 SGHNT, CDR2 YENEEA. This CDR3 is 17 amino acids long. The CDR3 protein is CASSLGRWGQTEETQYF. The CDR3 coding sequence is TGTGCCAGCAGCTTAGGAAGGTGGGGACAGACGGAAGAGACCCAGTACTTC. Looking up the rest from reference TRBV11-3 and TRBJ2-5 gives the full variable domain: EAGVVQSPRYKIIEKKQPVAFWCNPISGHNTLYWYLQNLGQGPELLIRYENEEAVDDSQLPKDRFSAERLKGVDSTLKIQPAELGDSAVYLCASSLGRWGQTEETQYFGPGTRLLVL.

At least ten counts were recorded for this clonotype. The rearrangement joins TRBV12-3 or TRBV12-4 to TRBJ2-5, with D uncertain. The CDR3 sequence is 11 residues long. V shed 8 bases and J shed 5 bases, with 9 bases lying between them. This CDR3 reads CASGILETQYF. The DNA of the CDR3 is TGTGCCAGCGGTATTTTGGAGACCCAGTACTTC.

In this sample, this clonotype turned up a few times. This chain uses TRBV20-1 with TRBJ2-1; D possibly matches TRBD1 or TRBD2 (6 bases each). The CDR3 runs 14 residues. From germline, CDR1 is DFQATT and CDR2 SNEGSKA (reference sequence). The V end was cut by 6 bases, the J end by 8 bases, with 20 bases between. CDR3 sequence reads: CSATGGPSRYEQFF. The CDR3 region has the DNA TGCAGTGCGACTGGGGGGCCATCCAGATATGAGCAGTTCTTC.

This clonotype has a count of ten or more. The genes are TRBV12-3 or TRBV12-4 and TRBJ1-5, with D maybe TRBD1 (5 bases). This CDR3 is built from 15 residues. Trimming took 6 bases from V and 4 from J, leaving 16 bases between them. The CDR3, as DNA: TGTGCCAGCAGCCCACCTGGGGGAACAAATCAGCCCCAGCATTTT. Its translation: CASSPPGGTNQPQHF.

The chain couples TRBV29-1 to TRBJ2-1, with TRBD2 matching over 13 bases. The CDR3 loop spans 13 amino acids. Trimming took 7 bases from V and 10 from J; bases not matched to a gene: 7. Germline V gives CDR1 SQVTM, CDR2 ANQGSEA. The CDR3 bases are TGCAGCGCTGGGACTAGCGGGATAGGGGAGCAGTTCTTC. It specifies CSAGTSGIGEQFF.

This clonotype occurred a few times. This chain uses TRBV20-1 with TRBJ2-5, with D perhaps TRBD2 (6 bases). The germline V gene has CDR1 DFQATT and CDR2 SNEGSKA (reference sequence). Trimming removed 6 bases from V and 5 bases from J, with 16 bases in between. This CDR3 spans 13 amino acids. CDR3 sequence: CSAGHSGGETQYF. CDR3 nucleotides: TGCAGTGCCGGGCATAGTGGGGGGGAGACCCAGTACTTC.

The chain links TRBV3-1 to TRBJ2-2; no clear D. The germline V gene encodes CDR1 LGHDT and CDR2 YNNKEL (reference sequence). V lost 6 bases and J lost 6, with 14 bases in between. This CDR3 is 14 amino acids long. The CDR3 spells CASRPIQIPGELFF. CDR3 nucleotide sequence: TGTGCCAGCAGGCCAATACAAATCCCCGGGGAGCTGTTTTTT. Full variable domain (outside the CDR3, taken from reference TRBV3-1 and TRBJ2-2): DTAVSQTPKYLVTQMGNDKSIKCEQNLGHDTMYWYKQDSKKFLKIMFSYNNKELIINETVPNRFSPKSPDKAHLNLHINSLELGDSAVYFCASRPIQIPGELFFGEGSRLTVL.

This clonotype was counted ten times or more. V gene TRBV11-2 combines with J gene TRBJ2-1, with D possibly TRBD2 on 6 matching bases. The germline V and J ends were trimmed by 1 base and 4 bases, with 11 bases remaining between them. CDR3 length: 15 residues. In germline, CDR1 is SGHAT, CDR2 FQNNGV. DNA for the CDR3: TGTGCCAGCAGCTTAGGAACGGGACTTTACAATGAGCAGTTCTTC. Amino acid sequence: CASSLGTGLYNEQFF.

V usage is TRBV5-1 and J usage is TRBJ2-4; D might be TRBD2 (6 bases). Germline CDR1 and CDR2: SGHRS and YFSETQ. This CDR3 contains 13 residues. V was clipped by 1 base and J by 5 bases, with 7 bases between them. The CDR3 here is CASSLPSENIQYF. CDR3 sequence (DNA): TGCGCCAGCAGCTTGCCTAGCGAAAACATTCAGTACTTC. Variable domain in full (rest from reference TRBV5-1 and TRBJ2-4): KAGVTQTPRYLIKTRGQQVTLSCSPISGHRSVSWYQQTPGQGLQFLFEYFSETQRNKGNFPGRFSGRQFSNSRSEMNVSTLELGDSALYLCASSLPSENIQYFGAGTRLSVL.

This clonotype was found many times. The genes are TRBV12-3 or TRBV12-4 and TRBJ2-2; 10 nucleotides match TRBD2. Germline trimming cut 6 bases from V and 7 bases from J; bases unmatched to any gene: 8. CDR3 length: 15 amino acids. CDR3 nucleotides: TGTGCCAGCAGACCTAGCGGGAGAGGTGACGGGGAGCTGTTTTTT. Translation gives CASRPSGRGDGELFF.

This clonotype was recorded at least ten times. The V call is TRBV5-1, the J call TRBJ2-1, with 7 nucleotides matching TRBD1. There are 15 residues in the CDR3. Germline CDR1 SGHRS, CDR2 YFSETQ. J lost 4 bases, V lost 0 bases, and 4 bases had no gene match. The CDR3 region is CASSLAGTEYNEQFF. CDR3 nucleotide sequence: TGCGCCAGCAGCTTGGCCGGGACAGAATACAATGAGCAGTTCTTC.

This clonotype was detected a few times. The chain recombines TRBV11-2 with TRBJ1-1, with 7 bases lining up with TRBD1. J was trimmed by 2 bases and V by 5 bases; bases with no gene match: 14. The CDR3 has 17 amino acids. Germline loops: CDR1 SGHAT, CDR2 FQNNGV. The CDR3 DNA reads as TGTGCCAGCAGCCGTATGGGGGGACAGCTTACTAACACTGAAGCTTTCTTT. Translating gives CASSRMGGQLTNTEAFF.

The chain couples TRBV3-1 to TRBJ1-1; tentatively, D is TRBD1 (5 bases). Trimming took off 2 bases at V and 0 bases at J, with 10 bases between the two ends. Germline V gene lookup returns CDR1 LGHDT and CDR2 YNNKEL (reference sequence). This CDR3 is 15 amino acids long. CDR3 in DNA: TGTGCCAGCAGCCAATCGACAGTCATGAACACTGAAGCTTTCTTT. Translation gives CASSQSTVMNTEAFF.

In its sample, this clonotype was seen a few times. The CDR3 DNA reads as TGTGCCACCAGTGACCAAGGGACAGGGGGTTATGAGCAGTTCTTC. Translation gives CATSDQGTGGYEQFF. The chain carries TRBV24-1 and TRBJ2-1; 11 positions agree with TRBD1. Trimming took 4 bases from V and 8 from J; bases not matched to a gene: 6. From germline, CDR1 is KGHDR and CDR2 SFDVKD. There are 15 residues in the CDR3.

This clonotype has more than one count but fewer than ten. V gene TRBV7-9 combines with J gene TRBJ1-4; TRBD1 matches at 10 bases. With 4 bases clipped from V and 0 bases from J, the junction kept 2 bases outside the gene matches. The CDR3 has 16 amino acids. Germline V gene data show CDR1 as SEHNR and CDR2 as FQNEAQ (reference sequence). The CDR3 DNA follows: TGTGCCAGCAGCTGGGACAGGGGCGCAACTAATGAAAAACTGTTTTTT. It specifies CASSWDRGATNEKLFF.

This clonotype showed up just a few times. This chain uses TRBV12-3 or TRBV12-4 with TRBJ1-5, with a weak D call TRBD1 (5 bases). With 3 bases removed from V and 1 base from J, the gap between germline ends came to 7 bases. This CDR3 is built from 14 residues. In DNA form, the CDR3 reads TGTGCCAGCAGTTTCGAGGGGAGCAATCAGCCCCAGCATTTT. Encoded protein: CASSFEGSNQPQHF.

This clonotype appeared many times. This rearrangement joins TRBV12-3 or TRBV12-4 to TRBJ2-2; the D is unclear. The length of the CDR3 is 15 residues. The V end was cut by 5 bases, the J end by 0 bases, with 10 bases between. DNA for the CDR3: TGTGCCAGCAGTCCACGGAGTTCGAACACCGGGGAGCTGTTTTTT. Its translation: CASSPRSSNTGELFF.

The chain's CDR3 is CSARGGVPSGVNEQFF. DNA of the CDR3: TGCAGTGCTAGAGGAGGCGTGCCTAGCGGGGTCAATGAGCAGTTCTTC. This sequence joins TRBV20-1 and TRBJ2-1; 9 positions agree with TRBD2. Germline CDR1 DFQATT, CDR2 SNEGSKA (reference sequence). There are 16 residues in the CDR3. Trimming removed 1 base from V and 6 bases from J; junction bases left unmatched: 10.

The genes are TRBV11-1 and TRBJ2-7; 8 bases agree with TRBD1. From germline, CDR1 is SGHAT and CDR2 FQDESV (reference sequence). This CDR3 has 15 residues. The junction had 7 bases not matched to a gene; V was cut back by 5 bases and J by 1 base. The CDR3 loop is CASSPDRATSYEQYF. The CDR3, as DNA: TGTGCCAGCAGCCCGGACAGGGCCACGTCCTACGAGCAGTACTTC.

This clonotype showed up just a few times. This sequence joins TRBV15 and TRBJ2-2; TRBD2 agrees at 9 bases. Unmatched junction bases numbered 6, after V lost 6 bases and J lost 4 bases. There are 15 residues in the CDR3. CDR1 and CDR2 from the germline V gene are LNHNV and YYDKDF (reference sequence). This CDR3 is CATRIGLAITGELFF. CDR3 in DNA: TGTGCCACCAGGATAGGACTAGCGATCACCGGGGAGCTGTTTTTT.

This clonotype showed up just a few times. The V and J genes are TRBV20-1 and TRBJ2-3; tentatively, D is TRBD1 (6 bases). V was shortened by 3 bases and J by 1 base, with 11 bases between the two germline ends. There are 14 residues in the CDR3. The germline gives CDR1 DFQATT, CDR2 SNEGSKA (reference sequence). CDR3 residues: CSASQGRGTDTQYF. The CDR3 DNA sequence: TGCAGTGCTAGTCAGGGGCGCGGCACAGATACGCAGTATTTT.

This clonotype was seen at least ten times. The chain employs TRBV12-3 or TRBV12-4 and TRBJ1-5, with D tentatively TRBD1 (5 bases). This CDR3 has 16 amino acids. Trimming stripped 2 bases from V and 5 bases from J, with 16 bases between. The CDR3 spells CASSLLGGTPHQPQHF. The DNA for the CDR3 is TGTGCCAGCAGTTTATTGGGAGGGACTCCCCATCAGCCCCAGCATTTT.

The chain recombines TRBV20-1 with TRBJ1-1, with 11 bases fitting TRBD1. The germline gives CDR1 DFQATT, CDR2 SNEGSKA (reference sequence). This CDR3 region has 13 residues. V shed 4 bases, J shed 7 bases, and the junction held 5 bases outside the gene matches. The CDR3 spells CSANRDRGGEAFF. DNA for the CDR3: TGCAGTGCTAACCGGGACAGGGGGGGTGAAGCTTTCTTT.